The entry that follows covers one TCR beta chain sequence. Its matching antigen is unknown. TCR beta rearrangements were amplified from peripheral blood genomic DNA. Rearranged V-D-J TRB sequences were amplified with a mixed TRB-A/B primer pool. TCRdb re-analysed the multiplex PCR reads in MiXCR, keeping a single row per CDR3 protein. The sample holds 9,500 to 15,000 distinct CDR3 sequences; about 28% are singletons and the top ten take about 9.5%. Germline CDR1 reads LNHNV; CDR2 reads YYDKDF (reference sequence). There are 12 residues in the CDR3. V lost 8 bases to trimming and J lost 2 bases, with 9 bases between them. This entry comes from a study of T cell repertoires in aging, cancer and after chemotherapy. About the research overall: Clear clonal overlap appeared across healthy donor samples taken over several months to years. The full dataset contained roughly 8.8 million TCR reads.

Study findings and constraints: Healthy donors lost TCR diversity with age mainly through richness, cancer patients through richness and evenness.

Specimen: blood. This sequence joins TRBV15 and TRBJ1-2; the D is unclear. The receptor was isolated from a human donor in good health. The donor label of this sample is uncertain. In DNA, the CDR3 is TGTGCCACCTCCGGGTGGAACTATGGCTACACCTTC. Amino acids: CATSGWNYGYTF.